The present T cell receptor (beta chain) was sequenced within a study of identical twins. TCRdb called the 5' RACE reads again in MiXCR, with one record for every CDR3 protein. The data contain about 890,000 distinct CDR3 sequences, 9% to 15% of them singletons. The junction had 9 bases not matched to a gene; V was cut back by 8 bases and J by 7 bases. The germline CDR1 and CDR2 sequences are MNHEY and SMNVEV (reference sequence). The CDR3 is 14 residues long. The same sample was also used in a study of yellow fever vaccine responses in identical twins.

The sequenced sample was PBMCs. The V gene is TRBV27, the J gene TRBJ2-2; TRBD1 aligns across 8 bases. This receptor was identified in a woman aged 18-30 years in good health. The CDR3 loop is CASAGQGAIGELFF. The CDR3 nucleotides are TGTGCCAGCGCCGGGCAGGGGGCGATCGGGGAGCTGTTTTTT.